One and the same sample provided the 11 T cell receptor beta chains below, sequenced in a study of blood T cell repertoires in COVID-19. Measured with immunoSEQ multiplex PCR; TCRdb has only the in-frame clones, and not every one. This repertoire shows about 380,000 clones, roughly 89% found once; its top ten account for roughly 6.8%. The sample taken for sequencing was peripheral blood. These receptors originate from a man aged 18 to 29 with active or convalescent COVID-19.

The chain uses TRBV11-3 and TRBJ2-3; the match to TRBD2 covers 11 bases. V was clipped by 5 bases and J by 9 bases; unmatched bases: 7. Per the germline V gene, CDR1 is SGHNT and CDR2 is YENEEA. This CDR3 spans 14 amino acids. The CDR3 region has the DNA TGTGCCAGCAGCAGTAGCGGGGGGGCAGTAACGCAGTATTTT. This encodes CASSSSGGAVTQYF.

The chain recombines TRBV7-3 with TRBJ2-2, with 9 bases identical to TRBD2. CDR3 length: 14 amino acids. Germline lookup yields CDR1 SGHTA and CDR2 FQGTGA. With 5 bases clipped from V and 9 bases from J, the junction kept 7 bases outside the gene matches. The CDR3 DNA follows: TGTGCCAGCAGCCCGGGACTAGCCAGCTGGGAGCTGTTTTTT. Its translation is CASSPGLASWELFF.

The chain couples TRBV4-1 to TRBJ2-1; 9 nucleotides align to TRBD2. V gave up 5 bases and J gave up 5 bases; unmatched junction bases: 7. The CDR3 totals 15 residues. Germline V gives CDR1 MGHRA, CDR2 YSYEKL. CDR3 nucleotides: TGCGCCAGCAGCGAACTAGCGGGCCCGGACAATGAGCAGTTCTTC. Protein sequence: CASSELAGPDNEQFF.

V is TRBV4-1 and J is TRBJ1-4, with D possibly TRBD1 on 6 matching bases. This CDR3 region has 18 residues. Germline CDR1 and CDR2: MGHRA and YSYEKL. Trimming took off 0 bases at V and 4 bases at J, with 18 bases between the two ends. The CDR3 here is CASSQDPPKYRDNEKLFF. The CDR3 nucleotides read TGCGCCAGCAGCCAAGATCCTCCCAAATACAGGGATAATGAAAAACTGTTTTTT.

The chain is built from TRBV2 and TRBJ2-5; no definite D call. Trimming shortened V by 4 bases and J by 5 bases, and 5 bases separated the two germline ends. The CDR3 spans 11 residues. Germline V CDR1 and CDR2: SNHLY, FYNNEI. The CDR3: CASSVGETQYF. The CDR3 nucleotides read TGTGCCAGCAGTGTCGGGGAGACCCAGTACTTC.

The chain links TRBV9 to TRBJ2-1, with D possibly being TRBD2 (5 bases). The V end was cut by 0 bases, the J end by 0 bases, with 10 bases between. Germline V gene sequence: CDR1 SGDLS, CDR2 YYNGEE. CDR3 size: 16 residues. Here the CDR3 reads CASSVGHGISYNEQFF. DNA for the CDR3: TGTGCCAGCAGCGTAGGGCACGGGATCTCCTACAATGAGCAGTTCTTC.

In its sample, this clone was seen a few times. The CDR3 loop reads CASSSGPGDGNEQFF. Written as DNA, the CDR3 is TGTGCCAGCAGTTCGGGACCAGGGGATGGTAATGAGCAGTTCTTC. The chain uses TRBV7-3 and TRBJ2-1; a possible D gene is TRBD1 (6 bases). V lost 6 bases and J lost 7, with 19 bases in between. From germline, CDR1 is SGHTA and CDR2 FQGTGA. CDR3 length equals 15 residues.

There are a few counts of this clone. The chain employs TRBV11-2 and TRBJ1-1; D call uncertain. The CDR3 has 13 residues. V lost 1 base, J lost 3 bases, and 6 bases lay in between. CDR1 and CDR2 (germline): SGHAT, FQNNGV. The CDR3 sequence: CASSLGRYTEAFF. The CDR3 nucleotides are TGTGCCAGCAGCTTAGGGAGGTACACTGAAGCTTTCTTT.

The V call is TRBV28, the J call TRBJ1-6; D is perhaps TRBD1 (6 bases). The CDR3 has 14 residues. Germline assignment: CDR1 MDHEN and CDR2 SYDVKM. V lost 3 bases and J 9 bases, leaving 12 bases between the germline ends. DNA of the CDR3: TGTGCCAGCAGTTTCTTCAGGGGCGCTTCACCCCTCCACTTT. Protein sequence: CASSFFRGASPLHF. The variable domain in full, completed from reference TRBV28 and TRBJ1-6, reads DVKVTQSSRYLVKRTGEKVFLECVQDMDHENMFWYRQDPGLGLRLIYFSYDVKMKEKGDIPEGYSVSREKKERFSLILESASTNQTSMYLCASSFFRGASPLHFGNGTRLTVT.

The chain carries TRBV14 and TRBJ2-3, with TRBD2 identical over 12 bases. Unmatched junction bases numbered 7, after V lost 3 bases and J lost 0 bases. This CDR3 comprises 18 residues. Germline loops: CDR1 SGHDN, CDR2 FVKESK. This chain's CDR3 is CASSHMTSGRASTDTQYF. For the CDR3, the DNA is TGTGCCAGCAGCCACATGACTAGCGGGAGAGCTAGCACAGATACGCAGTATTTT. The variable domain in full, with the rest retrieved from reference TRBV14 and TRBJ2-3, is EAGVTQFPSHSVIEKGQTVTLRCDPISGHDNLYWYRRVMGKEIKFLLHFVKESKQDESGMPNNRFLAERTGGTYSTLKVQPAELEDSGVYFCASSHMTSGRASTDTQYFGPGTRLTVL.

V gene TRBV6-5 combines with J gene TRBJ1-6, with 7 bases that match TRBD1. J was trimmed by 8 bases and V by 0 bases; bases with no gene match: 4. CDR1 is MNHEY and CDR2 is SVGAGI in the germline V gene. The CDR3 is 15 residues long. The DNA for the CDR3 is TGTGCCAGCAGTTACTCGAGAGGGACAGATTCACCCCTCCACTTT. This gives the protein CASSYSRGTDSPLHF.